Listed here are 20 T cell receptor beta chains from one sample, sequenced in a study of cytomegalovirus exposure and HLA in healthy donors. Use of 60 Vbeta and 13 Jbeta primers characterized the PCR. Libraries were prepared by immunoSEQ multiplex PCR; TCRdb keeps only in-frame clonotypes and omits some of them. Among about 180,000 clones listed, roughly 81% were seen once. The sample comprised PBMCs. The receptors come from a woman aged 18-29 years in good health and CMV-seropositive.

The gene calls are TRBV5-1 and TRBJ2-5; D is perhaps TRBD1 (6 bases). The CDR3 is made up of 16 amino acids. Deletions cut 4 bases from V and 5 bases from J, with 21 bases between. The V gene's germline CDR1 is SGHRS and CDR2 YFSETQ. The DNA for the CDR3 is TGCGCCAGCAGCATTTCGGCCAGGGGTGGTGGTGAGACCCAGTACTTC. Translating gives CASSISARGGGETQYF.

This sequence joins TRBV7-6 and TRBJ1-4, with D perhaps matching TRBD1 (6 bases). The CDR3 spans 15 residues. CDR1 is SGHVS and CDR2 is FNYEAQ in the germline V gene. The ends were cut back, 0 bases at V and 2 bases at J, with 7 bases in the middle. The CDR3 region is CASSLAQGTNEKLFF. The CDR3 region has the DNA TGTGCCAGCAGCTTAGCCCAGGGGACTAATGAAAAACTGTTTTTT.

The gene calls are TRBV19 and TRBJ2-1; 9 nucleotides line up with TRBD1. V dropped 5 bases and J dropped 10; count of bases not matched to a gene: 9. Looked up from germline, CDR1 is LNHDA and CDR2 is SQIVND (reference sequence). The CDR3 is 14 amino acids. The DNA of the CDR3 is TGTGCCAGTAGTGCCGCGGGACAGGGTCGAGAGCAGTTCTTC. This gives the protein CASSAAGQGREQFF. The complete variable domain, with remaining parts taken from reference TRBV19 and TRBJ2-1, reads DGGITQSPKYLFRKEGQNVTLSCEQNLNHDAMYWYRQDPGQGLRLIYYSQIVNDFQKGDIAEGYSVSREKKESFPLTVTSAQKNPTAFYLCASSAAGQGREQFFGPGTRLTVL.

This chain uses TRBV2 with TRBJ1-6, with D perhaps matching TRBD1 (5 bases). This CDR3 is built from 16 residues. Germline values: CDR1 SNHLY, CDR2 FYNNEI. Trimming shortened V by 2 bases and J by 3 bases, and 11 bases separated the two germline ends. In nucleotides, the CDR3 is TGTGCCAGCAGTGAAACTCAGGGCGTCTATAATTCACCCCTCCACTTT. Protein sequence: CASSETQGVYNSPLHF.

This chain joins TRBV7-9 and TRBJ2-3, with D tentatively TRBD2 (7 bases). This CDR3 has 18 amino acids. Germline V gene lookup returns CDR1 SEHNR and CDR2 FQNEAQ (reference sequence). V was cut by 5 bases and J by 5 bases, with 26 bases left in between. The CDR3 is CASSGGGQLALTEDTQYF. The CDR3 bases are TGTGCCAGCAGCGGGGGGGGGCAACTAGCGCTAACCGAAGATACGCAGTATTTT. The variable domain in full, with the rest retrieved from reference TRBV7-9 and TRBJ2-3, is DTGVSQNPRHKITKRGQNVTFRCDPISEHNRLYWYRQTLGQGPEFLTYFQNEAQLEKSRLLSDRFSAERPKGSFSTLEIQRTEQGDSAMYLCASSGGGQLALTEDTQYFGPGTRLTVL.

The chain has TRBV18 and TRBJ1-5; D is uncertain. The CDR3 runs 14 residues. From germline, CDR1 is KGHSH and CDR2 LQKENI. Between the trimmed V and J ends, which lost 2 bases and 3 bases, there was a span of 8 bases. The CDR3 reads CASSPLQNNQPQHF. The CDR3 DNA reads TGTGCCAGCTCACCATTACAGAACAATCAGCCCCAGCATTTT. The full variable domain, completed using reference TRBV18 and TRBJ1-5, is NAGVMQNPRHLVRRRGQEARLRCSPMKGHSHVYWYRQLPEEGLKFMVYLQKENIIDESGMPKERFSAEFPKEGPSILRIQQVVRGDSAAYFCASSPLQNNQPQHFGDGTRLSIL.

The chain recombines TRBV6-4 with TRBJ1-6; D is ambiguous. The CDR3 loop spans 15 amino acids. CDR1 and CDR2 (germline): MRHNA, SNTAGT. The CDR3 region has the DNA TGTGCTTTAGACAAGGCACAGACCTATAATTCACCCCTCCACTTT. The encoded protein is CALDKAQTYNSPLHF.

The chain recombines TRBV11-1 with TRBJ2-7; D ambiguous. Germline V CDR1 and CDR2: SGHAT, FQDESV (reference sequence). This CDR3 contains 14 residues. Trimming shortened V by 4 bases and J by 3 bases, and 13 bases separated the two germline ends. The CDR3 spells CASSSPMGDYEQYF. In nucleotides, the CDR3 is TGTGCCAGCAGCTCCCCAATGGGCGACTACGAGCAGTACTTC. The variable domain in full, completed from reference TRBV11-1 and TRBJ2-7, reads EAEVAQSPRYKITEKSQAVAFWCDPISGHATLYWYRQILGQGPELLVQFQDESVVDDSQLPKDRFSAERLKGVDSTLKIQPAELGDSAMYLCASSSPMGDYEQYFGPGTRLTVT.

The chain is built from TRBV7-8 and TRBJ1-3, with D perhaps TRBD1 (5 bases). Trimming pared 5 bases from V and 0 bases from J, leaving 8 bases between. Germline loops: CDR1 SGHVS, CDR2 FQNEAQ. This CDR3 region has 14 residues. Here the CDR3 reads CASSRGFSGNTIYF. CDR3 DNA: TGTGCCAGCAGCCGGGGGTTCTCTGGAAACACCATATATTTT.

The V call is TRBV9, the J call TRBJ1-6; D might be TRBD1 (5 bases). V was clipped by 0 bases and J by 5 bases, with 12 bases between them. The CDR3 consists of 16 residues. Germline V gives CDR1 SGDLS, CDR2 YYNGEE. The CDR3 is CASSVGLSGNNSPLHF. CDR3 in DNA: TGTGCCAGCAGCGTAGGCTTGTCAGGGAATAATTCACCCCTCCACTTT.

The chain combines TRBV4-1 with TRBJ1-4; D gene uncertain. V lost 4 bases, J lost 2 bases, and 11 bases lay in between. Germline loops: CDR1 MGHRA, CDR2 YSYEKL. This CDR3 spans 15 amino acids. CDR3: CASSRLPGTNEKLFF. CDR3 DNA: TGCGCCAGCAGCCGCCTTCCGGGGACTAATGAAAAACTGTTTTTT.

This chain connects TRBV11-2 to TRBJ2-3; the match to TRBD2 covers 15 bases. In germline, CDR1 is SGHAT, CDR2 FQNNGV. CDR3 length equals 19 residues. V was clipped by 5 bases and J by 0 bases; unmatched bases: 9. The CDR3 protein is CASSPGLAGGFTSTDTQYF. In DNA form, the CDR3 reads TGTGCCAGCAGCCCCGGACTAGCGGGGGGGTTTACTAGCACAGATACGCAGTATTTT.

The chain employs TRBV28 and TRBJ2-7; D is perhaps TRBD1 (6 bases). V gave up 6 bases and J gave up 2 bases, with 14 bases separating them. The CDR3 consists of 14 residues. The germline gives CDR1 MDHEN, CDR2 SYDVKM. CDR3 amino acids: CASRSQGGAYEQYF. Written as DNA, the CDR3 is TGTGCCAGCAGATCCCAAGGGGGAGCCTACGAGCAGTACTTC.

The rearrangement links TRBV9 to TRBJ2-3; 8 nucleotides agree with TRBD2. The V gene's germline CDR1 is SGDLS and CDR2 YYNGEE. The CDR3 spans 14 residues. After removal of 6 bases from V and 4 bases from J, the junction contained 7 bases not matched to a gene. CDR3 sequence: CASTGGASADTQYF. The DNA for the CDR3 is TGTGCCAGCACCGGGGGGGCCTCGGCAGATACGCAGTATTTT.

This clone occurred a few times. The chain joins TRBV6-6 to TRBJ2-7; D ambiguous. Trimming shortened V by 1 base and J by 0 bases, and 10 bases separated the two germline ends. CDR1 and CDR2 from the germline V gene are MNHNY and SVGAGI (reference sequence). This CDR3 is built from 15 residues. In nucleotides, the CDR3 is TGTGCCAGCAGTTACTTGGCCACCAACTCCTACGAGCAGTACTTC. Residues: CASSYLATNSYEQYF.

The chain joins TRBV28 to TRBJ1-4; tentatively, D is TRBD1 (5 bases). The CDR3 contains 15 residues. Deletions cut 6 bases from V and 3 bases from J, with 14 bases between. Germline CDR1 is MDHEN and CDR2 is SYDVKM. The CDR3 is CASRTQGSSNEKLFF. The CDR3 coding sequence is TGTGCCAGCAGGACGCAGGGTTCTTCTAATGAAAAACTGTTTTTT.

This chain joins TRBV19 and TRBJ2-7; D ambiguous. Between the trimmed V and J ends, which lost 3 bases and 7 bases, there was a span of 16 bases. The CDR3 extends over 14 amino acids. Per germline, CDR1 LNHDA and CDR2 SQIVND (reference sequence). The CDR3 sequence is CASSMRQRTKEQYF. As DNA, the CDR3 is TGTGCCAGTAGTATGAGGCAAAGAACTAAGGAGCAGTACTTC.

CDR3 sequence (DNA): TGTGCCAGCCCGCGGTGGTGCACAGATACGCAGTATTTT. It yields the protein CASPRWCTDTQYF. The V and J genes are TRBV9 and TRBJ2-3; D unclear. V lost 7 bases, J lost 1 base, and 10 bases lay in between. CDR1 is SGDLS, CDR2 YYNGEE, per germline. The CDR3 runs 13 residues.

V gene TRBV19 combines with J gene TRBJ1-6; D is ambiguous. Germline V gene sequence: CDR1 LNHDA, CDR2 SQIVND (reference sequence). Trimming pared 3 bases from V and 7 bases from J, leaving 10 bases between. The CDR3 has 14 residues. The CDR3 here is CASSMAVENSPLHF. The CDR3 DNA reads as TGTGCCAGTAGTATGGCAGTGGAGAATTCACCCCTCCACTTT.

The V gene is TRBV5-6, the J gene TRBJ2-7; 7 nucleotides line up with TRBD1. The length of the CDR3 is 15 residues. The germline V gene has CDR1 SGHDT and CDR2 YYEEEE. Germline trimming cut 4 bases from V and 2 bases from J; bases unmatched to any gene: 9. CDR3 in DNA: TGTGCCAGCAGCACCTGGACAGGTGGGACCTACGAGCAGTACTTC. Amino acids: CASSTWTGGTYEQYF.